These T cell receptor beta chains were read from a single sample in a study of OX40 agonist ivuxolimab in advanced cancers. The method was immunoSEQ multiplex PCR; TCRdb's version includes in-frame clones alone and lacks a portion of them. The top ten hold about 1% of the sample, which has about 60,000 clones, about nine tenths seen once. Sequencing used CD4+ or CD8+ T cells sorted from blood, obtained in a trial of the OX40 agonist ivuxolimab. The receptors derive from an adult with an advanced solid tumor such as melanoma, head and neck, liver or kidney cancer. CDR3s include the opening cysteine and the closing phenylalanine or tryptophan. D genes are given only for firm matches. Clone size, where shown, is once, few, many, or a class for clones that have expanded.

abundance	j_gene	v_gene	d_gene	CDR3aa	CDR3nt
NA	TRBJ1-4	TRBV9	NA	CASSPNTDLEKLFF	TGTGCCAGCAGCCCTAACACGGACCTGGAGAAACTGTTTTTT
once	TRBJ2-7	TRBV11-2	NA	CASSPGGSGVGEQYF	TGTGCCAGCAGCCCGGGTGGATCTGGGGTCGGCGAGCAGTACTTC
once	TRBJ2-6	TRBV6-5	NA	CASGYRGSGANVLTF	TGTGCCAGCGGATACCGAGGCTCTGGGGCCAACGTCCTGACTTTC
NA	TRBJ2-4	TRBV4-1	TRBD2	CASSQVVAGEAKNIQYF	TGCGCCAGCAGCCAAGTCGTAGCGGGGGAAGCCAAAAACATTCAGTACTTC
NA	TRBJ2-7	TRBV7-2	NA	CASTPTQGNEQYF	TGTGCCAGCACGCCGACCCAGGGTAACGAGCAGTACTTC
NA	TRBJ2-1	TRBV2	NA	CASSWINEQFF	TGTGCCAGCAGTTGGATCAATGAGCAGTTCTTC
NA	TRBJ2-7	TRBV5-4	TRBD2	CASSLRGGRPHEQYF	TGTGCCAGCAGCCTGAGGGGCGGGAGGCCCCACGAGCAGTACTTC
NA	TRBJ2-5	TRBV28	TRBD2	CASRPGTSYLGTQYF	TGTGCCAGCAGGCCCGGGACTAGCTATTTAGGGACCCAGTACTTC
few	TRBJ1-5	TRBV4-1	NA	CASSKGFPQGFSQPQHF	TGCGCCAGCAGCAAGGGATTTCCACAGGGTTTTAGTCAGCCCCAGCATTTT
NA	TRBJ1-3	TRBV4-1	NA	CASSQDPGVGGNTIYF	TGCGCCAGCAGCCAAGATCCGGGGGTGGGAGGAAACACCATATATTTT
NA	TRBJ1-1	TRBV12-5	TRBD1	CASGATGANTEAFF	TGTGCTAGTGGGGCCACAGGGGCCAACACTGAAGCTTTCTTT
NA	TRBJ2-5	TRBV29-1	NA	CSVSGEQETQYF	TGCAGCGTATCAGGGGAACAAGAGACCCAGTACTTC
once	TRBJ2-1	TRBV18	TRBD1	CASSKDRGPYNEQFF	TGTGCCAGCTCAAAAGACAGGGGTCCCTACAATGAGCAGTTCTTC
NA	TRBJ1-2	TRBV18	TRBD1	CASAGQDGYTF	TGTGCCAGCGCGGGACAGGATGGCTACACCTTC
few	TRBJ2-2	TRBV7-6	NA	CASSLSRGRELFF	TGTGCCAGCAGCTTATCCAGGGGCAGGGAGCTGTTTTTT
NA	TRBJ1-2	TRBV5-6	NA	CASSLGQEYGYTF	TGTGCCAGCAGCTTGGGACAGGAGTATGGCTACACCTTC
NA	TRBJ2-3	TRBV10-3	NA	CAISEGRPSTDTQYF	TGTGCCATCAGTGAGGGCAGACCTAGCACAGATACGCAGTATTTT
NA	TRBJ2-7	TRBV7-9	NA	CASSPGTYEQYF	TGTGCCAGCAGCCCAGGGACCTACGAGCAGTACTTC
NA	TRBJ1-2	TRBV9	NA	CASSVAFLGSYGYTF	TGTGCCAGCAGCGTAGCCTTTTTGGGCTCCTATGGCTACACCTTC
NA	TRBJ2-1	TRBV19	NA	CASSIRGVSYNEQFF	TGTGCCAGTAGTATCAGGGGCGTCTCCTACAATGAGCAGTTCTTC
NA	TRBJ2-5	TRBV7-2	NA	CASSLGRETQYF	TGTGCCAGCAGCTTAGGGCGGGAGACCCAGTACTTC
NA	TRBJ1-3	TRBV15	NA	CATSREPPNSGNTIYF	TGTGCCACCAGCAGAGAGCCCCCAAACTCTGGAAACACCATATATTTT
NA	TRBJ2-1	TRBV27	NA	CASSSHSSYNEQFF	TGTGCCAGCAGTTCTCATAGCTCCTACAATGAGCAGTTCTTC
NA	TRBJ2-5	TRBV2	TRBD1	CASSSNRGLETQYF	TGTGCCAGCAGTTCTAACAGGGGGCTTGAGACCCAGTACTTC
NA	TRBJ2-2	TRBV6-1	NA	CASSVSGASTGELFF	TGTGCCAGCAGTGTTTCAGGGGCGAGCACCGGGGAGCTGTTTTTT
NA	TRBJ2-2	TRBV10-1	NA	CASSESSGTGELFF	TGCGCCAGCAGTGAGTCGAGCGGGACCGGGGAGCTGTTTTTT
NA	TRBJ2-2	TRBV5-1	NA	CASSPWGSLAVTGELFF	TGCGCCAGCAGCCCATGGGGAAGCCTAGCTGTCACCGGGGAGCTGTTTTTT
NA	TRBJ2-7	TRBV7-3	NA	CASSWGTAGEQYF	TGTGCCAGCAGCTGGGGGACTGCCGGGGAGCAGTACTTC
NA	TRBJ2-7	TRBV25-1	NA	CASSESGGREQYF	TGTGCCAGCAGTGAATCTGGGGGGAGGGAGCAGTACTTC
few	TRBJ2-7	TRBV11-2	TRBD2	CASSFDPSGYEQYF	TGTGCCAGCAGCTTTGATCCTAGCGGCTACGAGCAGTACTTC
once	TRBJ2-3	TRBV5-4	NA	CASSRRGLTDTQYF	TGTGCCAGCAGCCGGAGGGGGTTGACAGATACGCAGTATTTT
NA	TRBJ2-3	TRBV28	NA	CASSLSIPPYTQYF	TGTGCCAGCAGTTTATCTATACCTCCCTATACGCAGTATTTT
NA	TRBJ1-4	TRBV7-9	NA	CASNSPGEDEKLFF	TGTGCCAGTAACTCTCCTGGAGAGGACGAAAAACTGTTTTTT
NA	TRBJ2-1	TRBV19	NA	CASRTGDLYNEQFF	TGTGCCAGTAGAACGGGAGACCTTTACAATGAGCAGTTCTTC